This T cell receptor (beta chain) was identified during a study of cytomegalovirus exposure and HLA in healthy donors. The primer mix had 60 Vbeta and 13 Jbeta primers. Some clones are missing from TCRdb's copy, which holds only in-frame ones; the method was immunoSEQ multiplex PCR. Its table lists 150,000 to 200,000 clones. Germline V gene data show CDR1 as MNHEY and CDR2 as SVGAGI. The CDR3 is made up of 14 amino acids. V lost 6 bases, J lost 0 bases, and 9 bases lay in between. Study outcomes and limitations: The authors listed approximately 150 TCR beta chains as cytomegalovirus-associated.

Of note for this clone: The antigen is not known.

Material for sequencing was PBMCs. This receptor was obtained from a woman between 18 and 29 years old in good health and CMV-seropositive. This chain connects TRBV6-5 to TRBJ1-3, with D perhaps matching TRBD1 (5 bases). In DNA, the CDR3 is TGTGCCAGCAGCCGGGACTTCTCTGGAAACACCATATATTTT. Translated, it gives CASSRDFSGNTIYF.